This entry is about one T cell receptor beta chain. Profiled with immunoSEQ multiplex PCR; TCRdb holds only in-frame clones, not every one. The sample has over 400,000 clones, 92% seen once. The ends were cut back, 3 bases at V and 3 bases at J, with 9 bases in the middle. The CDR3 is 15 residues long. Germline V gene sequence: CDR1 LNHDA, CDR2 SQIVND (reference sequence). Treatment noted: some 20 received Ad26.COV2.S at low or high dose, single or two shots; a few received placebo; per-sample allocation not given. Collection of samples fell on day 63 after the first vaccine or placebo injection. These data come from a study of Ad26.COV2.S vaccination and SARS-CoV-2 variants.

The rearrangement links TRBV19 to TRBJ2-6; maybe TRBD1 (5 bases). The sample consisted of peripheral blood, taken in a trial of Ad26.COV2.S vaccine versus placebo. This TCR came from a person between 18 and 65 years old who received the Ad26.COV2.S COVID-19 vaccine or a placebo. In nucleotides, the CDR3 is TGTGCCAGTAGTATGTCAGGGTTTGGGGCCAACGTCCTGACTTTC. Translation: CASSMSGFGANVLTF.